This entry lists 23 T cell receptor beta chains sequenced from one sample in a study of blood T cell repertoires in COVID-19. Clones were sequenced by immunoSEQ multiplex PCR, and TCRdb holds only the in-frame ones, with some missing. The sample records roughly 700,000 clones, about 87% being singletons. Material: peripheral blood. The receptor source for this set is a woman aged 18-35 years with acute or convalescent COVID-19.

The chain recombines TRBV4-3 with TRBJ1-4; 9 nucleotides line up with TRBD1. There are 17 residues in the CDR3. The trim removed 0 bases at V and 5 bases at J, leaving 7 bases unmatched. CDR1 and CDR2 (germline): LGHNA, YSLEER. The CDR3, as DNA: TGCGCCAGCAGCCAAGATCCCCCGACAGGGGGGAATGAAAAACTGTTTTTT. As protein: CASSQDPPTGGNEKLFF.

As to this clone: Other DNA sequences in the sample encode the same CDR3. V gene TRBV5-4 combines with J gene TRBJ1-1; no reliable D call. Germline V gives CDR1 SGHNT, CDR2 YYREEE (reference sequence). The V gene lost 0 bases and the J gene lost 3 bases, with 6 bases spanning the gap. The CDR3 is made up of 13 amino acids. The CDR3 loop reads CASSLDRDTEAFF. The CDR3 DNA is TGTGCCAGCAGCTTGGACAGAGACACTGAAGCTTTCTTT.

The genes are TRBV7-9 and TRBJ1-6; TRBD1 matches at 7 bases. J gave up 4 bases and V 2 bases, and 5 bases lay outside the gene matches. This CDR3 comprises 16 residues. CDR1 is SEHNR, CDR2 FQNEAQ, per germline (reference sequence). The CDR3 DNA sequence: TGTGCCAGCAGCTTAAGGGGGCAGGGGTATAATTCACCCCTCCACTTT. Its protein is CASSLRGQGYNSPLHF.

The rearrangement links TRBV7-2 to TRBJ1-2, with D tentatively TRBD1 (5 bases). The CDR3 covers 15 residues. CDR1 and CDR2 (germline): SGHTA, FQGNSA. Trimming removed 5 bases at V and 3 bases at J, with 16 bases between. For the CDR3, the DNA is TGTGCCAGCAGCCTCCGAGTGACGGGGGACTATGGCTACACCTTC. Protein: CASSLRVTGDYGYTF.

V gene TRBV5-4 combines with J gene TRBJ1-6, with D perhaps TRBD1 (6 bases). V was pared by 1 base and J by 6 bases, with 8 bases between. The CDR3 is made up of 14 amino acids. The germline V gene has CDR1 SGHNT and CDR2 YYREEE (reference sequence). For the CDR3, the DNA is TGTGCCAGCAGCTTGTCAGGGGCTAATTCACCCCTCCACTTT. Amino acid sequence: CASSLSGANSPLHF.

J is TRBJ2-3 and V is TRBV19; D remains ambiguous. Germline CDR1 is LNHDA and CDR2 is SQIVND (reference sequence). The CDR3 runs 15 residues. V was cut by 3 bases and J by 2 bases, with 12 bases left in between. The CDR3 sequence: CASSIFGAYTDTQYF. The CDR3, as DNA: TGTGCCAGTAGTATTTTCGGAGCTTACACAGATACGCAGTATTTT.

This clone was counted only a few times. The rearrangement links TRBV5-6 to TRBJ1-2; TRBD1 agrees at 9 bases. The trim removed 0 bases at V and 8 bases at J, leaving 8 bases unmatched. The germline V gene encodes CDR1 SGHDT and CDR2 YYEEEE. This CDR3 has 15 residues. CDR3 in amino acids: CASSLVIGTGNGYTF. The CDR3 DNA reads as TGTGCCAGCAGCTTGGTTATTGGGACAGGGAACGGCTACACCTTC.

The chain combines TRBV11-3 with TRBJ1-1; no clear D gene. V was cut by 0 bases and J by 12 bases, with 14 bases left in between. The CDR3 runs 13 residues. CDR1 SGHNT and CDR2 YENEEA come from the germline V gene. CDR3 amino acids: CASSLDPMSTPFF. The CDR3 DNA reads as TGTGCCAGCAGCTTAGACCCTATGTCAACCCCTTTCTTT.

A single count supports this clone. V gene TRBV7-6 combines with J gene TRBJ1-1; 12 bases fit TRBD1. The CDR3 covers 19 residues. V shed 4 bases and J 0 bases; nucleotides not matched to a gene: 12. The germline CDR1 and CDR2 sequences are SGHVS and FNYEAQ. The CDR3 loop is CASSSMPGTGGRVNTEAFF. The CDR3 DNA sequence: TGTGCCAGCAGCTCGATGCCCGGGACAGGGGGCCGTGTGAACACTGAAGCTTTCTTT.

The J gene is TRBJ1-1, the V gene TRBV7-3; TRBD1 is a possible D gene (6 bases). The CDR3 is made up of 18 amino acids. V was pared by 5 bases and J by 1 base, with 23 bases between. Germline V gives CDR1 SGHTA, CDR2 FQGTGA. Here the CDR3 reads CASSPPLRTAQGNTEAFF. DNA for the CDR3: TGTGCCAGCAGCCCCCCCCTCCGGACAGCCCAGGGGAACACTGAAGCTTTCTTT.

The V call is TRBV7-9, the J call TRBJ1-1, with D perhaps matching TRBD1 (6 bases). V was trimmed by 6 bases and J by 3 bases, leaving 17 bases between them. Germline V gene lookup returns CDR1 SEHNR and CDR2 FQNEAQ (reference sequence). The CDR3 is 15 residues long. The CDR3 DNA reads as TGTGCCAGCAGTTTCTCCGGGACATTGGACACTGAAGCTTTCTTT. Translated, it gives CASSFSGTLDTEAFF.

The chain carries TRBV5-1 and TRBJ2-7, with TRBD2 matching over 13 bases. The CDR3 is made up of 17 amino acids. V gave up 3 bases and J gave up 2 bases; unmatched junction bases: 8. Germline assignment: CDR1 SGHRS and CDR2 YFSETQ. CDR3 in amino acids: CASSYTRLAGGPYEQYF. CDR3 coding DNA: TGCGCCAGCAGCTATACACGACTAGCGGGGGGCCCCTACGAGCAGTACTTC.

V usage is TRBV6-5 and J usage is TRBJ2-1; 7 bases are shared with TRBD2. The germline gives CDR1 MNHEY, CDR2 SVGAGI. The CDR3 loop spans 12 amino acids. Trimming cost V 7 bases and J 15 bases; bases outside gene matches: 12. CDR3 in amino acids: CASKNGLGGLFF. The CDR3, as DNA: TGTGCCAGCAAGAACGGACTAGGAGGACTGTTCTTC.

The table lists this clone with a count of one. The rearrangement joins TRBV3-1 (or the pseudogene TRBV3-2) to TRBJ1-2; possibly TRBD1 for D (5 bases). The CDR3 spans 14 residues. V dropped 0 bases and J dropped 8 bases, with 13 bases sitting between them. Germline assignment: CDR1 LGHDT and CDR2 YNNKEL (reference sequence). In DNA form, the CDR3 reads TGTGCCAGCAGCCAAGATCACGGGGGACGGGGCTACACCTTC. Protein: CASSQDHGGRGYTF.

The DNA of the CDR3 is TGCGCCAGCAGCGCGGGACTCTCATATGCGGGCTACACCTTC. Protein sequence: CASSAGLSYAGYTF. The chain carries TRBV10-1 and TRBJ1-2; maybe TRBD1 (5 bases). Trimming removed 6 bases at V and 8 bases at J, with 19 bases between. The CDR3 extends over 14 amino acids. Germline V gives CDR1 WNHNN, CDR2 SYGVQD (reference sequence).

The CDR3: CASRSGGAGNQPQHF. In nucleotides, the CDR3 is TGTGCCAGTAGGTCAGGTGGGGCAGGCAATCAGCCCCAGCATTTT. The J gene is TRBJ1-5, the V gene TRBV19; D is possibly TRBD1 (5 bases). Per germline, CDR1 LNHDA and CDR2 SQIVND (reference sequence). Deletions cut 6 bases from V and 2 bases from J, with 14 bases between. The CDR3 consists of 15 residues.

The J gene is TRBJ2-1, the V gene TRBV12-5; weak D call: TRBD1 (7 bases). The CDR3 runs 16 residues. Deletions cut 2 bases from V and 1 base from J, with 12 bases between. CDR1 is LGHNT, CDR2 FRNRAP, per germline. The CDR3: CASGLSGGNSYNEQFF. The CDR3 DNA sequence: TGTGCTAGTGGTTTGTCAGGGGGGAATTCCTACAATGAGCAGTTCTTC.

The chain employs TRBV6-6 and TRBJ1-2; TRBD1 agrees at 9 bases. The CDR3 contains 15 residues. V shed 8 bases, J shed 3 bases, and the junction held 10 bases outside the gene matches. The germline gives CDR1 MNHNY, CDR2 SVGAGI (reference sequence). The CDR3 DNA reads TGTGCCAGCTCCTCCGGGACAGGGCATTACTATGGCTACACCTTC. As protein: CASSSGTGHYYGYTF.

The rearrangement uses TRBV7-9 and TRBJ2-1; 10 bases are a match to TRBD2. Trimming took 5 bases from V and 4 from J; bases not matched to a gene: 11. Germline V gene data show CDR1 as SEHNR and CDR2 as FQNEAQ (reference sequence). CDR3 length equals 17 residues. In DNA form, the CDR3 reads TGTGCCAGCAGCCCACGCCGGACTAGCGGTAAATACAATGAGCAGTTCTTC. Residues: CASSPRRTSGKYNEQFF.

V is TRBV20-1 and J is TRBJ1-1, with D possibly matching TRBD1 (6 bases). The CDR3 extends over 15 amino acids. V was cut by 3 bases and J by 3 bases, with 17 bases left in between. Germline loops: CDR1 DFQATT, CDR2 SNEGSKA (reference sequence). CDR3 nucleotides: TGCAGTGCTAGTGAAGGTCTGACAGGTCACACTGAAGCTTTCTTT. Translating it yields CSASEGLTGHTEAFF.

As concerns this clone: Other DNA sequences of this sample code for an identical CDR3. The chain combines TRBV3-1 (or the pseudogene TRBV3-2) with TRBJ2-3; no reliable D call. Germline CDR1 reads LGHDT; CDR2 reads YNNKEL (reference sequence). The CDR3 runs to 11 residues. Trimming pared 4 bases from V and 3 bases from J, leaving 2 bases between. CDR3 sequence reads: CASSLTDTQYF. The CDR3 bases are TGTGCCAGCAGCCTAACAGATACGCAGTATTTT.

This chain connects TRBV6-5 to TRBJ1-6; D possibly corresponds to TRBD1 (6 bases). This CDR3 has 15 amino acids. The V end lost 6 bases, the J end lost 10 bases, and 19 bases lay between the germline ends. Germline lookup yields CDR1 MNHEY and CDR2 SVGAGI. The CDR3 DNA reads TGTGCCAGCAGCCCGACAGGTCAACTGGGGTCACCCCTCCACTTT. Protein: CASSPTGQLGSPLHF.

This chain links TRBV4-1 with TRBJ2-2; D is perhaps TRBD2 (5 bases). CDR3 length: 16 amino acids. Germline-derived CDR1 and CDR2 are MGHRA and YSYEKL. V was pared by 4 bases and J by 3 bases, with 15 bases between. For the CDR3, the DNA is TGCGCCAGCAGCCCTTCCCGGGGTTCTTACACCGGGGAGCTGTTTTTT. Its protein is CASSPSRGSYTGELFF.